This T cell receptor (beta chain) is drawn from a study of vaccination effects on CD4 cells after COVID-19. The wider study: At 16 days and one week before vaccination, a couple of convalescent patients gave samples.

Expansion with viral peptide pools was applied to antigen-specific CD4+ T cells by the ViraFEST assay prior to sequencing. When ten to eleven days of culture had elapsed, CD4+ T cells were isolated. According to PCR results, the person was infected with SARS-CoV-2 between March and December 2020. Peptides at 10 ug/ml and IL-2 at approximately 9.1 IU/ml were added to two million PBMC per well. Study-level points and caveats: Sampling in the study covered few convalescent patients and included no early post-infection timepoints. Whether induced by infection or by vaccine, clones showed marked clonal contraction late after vaccination.

A note on this clone: Its antigen remains unknown.

Profiled with immunoSEQ multiplex PCR; TCRdb holds only in-frame clones, not every one. The data contain tens of thousands of clones, 65% to 80% of them singletons. J lost 7 bases, V lost 3 bases, and 12 bases had no gene match. The CDR3 extends over 17 amino acids. Germline V gene lookup returns CDR1 LNHDA and CDR2 SQIVND (reference sequence). The chain carries TRBV19 and TRBJ2-2; 9 nucleotides line up with TRBD1. The material was CD4+ T cells from PBMCs cultured with HIV peptides, obtained before COVID-19 vaccination. The subset denotes: HIV-1 Nef peptide pool negative control/reference culture. The receptor comes from a human donor who had a prior SARS-CoV-2 infection. The CDR3 nucleotides are TGTGCCAGTAGTATGAGGGACAGGGACGGGGATCACGGGGAGCTGTTTTTT. The encoded protein is CASSMRDRDGDHGELFF.